The 32 T cell receptor beta chains in this list originate from one sample, sequenced in a study of blood T cell repertoires in COVID-19. Assay used: immunoSEQ multiplex PCR; TCRdb lists only in-frame clones, some missing. The sample carries 200,000 to 250,000 clones, about 86% recorded once. Sequences were obtained from PBMCs or T cells enriched from blood (not recorded which). These receptors all come from a woman aged 45-65 years with acute COVID-19.

The chain carries TRBV13 and TRBJ2-7; maybe TRBD1 (5 bases). V shed 1 base and J shed 6 bases, with 10 bases lying between them. Germline V CDR1 and CDR2: PRHDT, FYEKMQ (reference sequence). The CDR3 extends over 13 amino acids. CDR3 in amino acids: CASSLDRSGEQYF. CDR3 bases: TGTGCCAGCAGCTTAGACAGGTCAGGCGAGCAGTACTTC.

This chain uses TRBV6-2 or TRBV6-3 with TRBJ2-3, with 10 bases fitting TRBD2. Per germline, CDR1 MNHEY and CDR2 SVGEGT. V shed 5 bases and J 0 bases; nucleotides not matched to a gene: 2. This CDR3 contains 15 residues. CDR3 sequence reads: CASSLLAGSTDTQYF. The CDR3, as DNA: TGTGCCAGCAGTCTACTAGCGGGGAGCACAGATACGCAGTATTTT.

The chain carries TRBV9 and TRBJ2-1, with TRBD1 identical over 8 bases. The CDR3 totals 18 residues. Germline CDR1 SGDLS, CDR2 YYNGEE. The trim removed 0 bases at V and 7 bases at J, leaving 15 bases unmatched. The CDR3 region is CASSVVVVGQGGRNEQFF. The CDR3, as DNA: TGTGCCAGCAGCGTAGTAGTAGTCGGACAGGGTGGCCGAAATGAGCAGTTCTTC.

This clone was found a few times. The rearrangement links TRBV7-2 to TRBJ1-1, with 10 bases identical to TRBD1. The CDR3 covers 15 residues. V trimming: 5 bases; J trimming: 1 base; junction bases outside the gene matches: 4. The germline V gene encodes CDR1 SGHTA and CDR2 FQGNSA. The CDR3 nucleotides are TGTGCCAGCAGCAGCCGGGACAGGGGGAACACTGAAGCTTTCTTT. As protein: CASSSRDRGNTEAFF.

The V and J genes are TRBV5-4 and TRBJ2-5; D is perhaps TRBD1 (5 bases). V lost 4 bases and J 5 bases, leaving 15 bases between the germline ends. Germline V gene data show CDR1 as SGHNT and CDR2 as YYREEE (reference sequence). CDR3 length equals 14 residues. CDR3 in amino acids: CASSRQGTGETQYF. CDR3 nucleotides: TGTGCCAGCAGCCGTCAGGGTACGGGTGAGACCCAGTACTTC.

This clone was detected a few times. This rearrangement joins TRBV7-2 to TRBJ2-1; 12 bases agree with TRBD2. CDR1 and CDR2 from the germline V gene are SGHTA and FQGNSA. The CDR3 loop spans 18 amino acids. V dropped 5 bases and J dropped 4; count of bases not matched to a gene: 12. The CDR3 sequence is CASSQGLAGKSVYNEQFF. For the CDR3, the DNA is TGTGCCAGCAGCCAAGGACTAGCGGGGAAATCAGTATACAATGAGCAGTTCTTC.

The V and J genes are TRBV2 and TRBJ1-3, with TRBD1 matching 11 bases. Germline CDR1 is SNHLY and CDR2 is FYNNEI. The CDR3 loop spans 15 amino acids. With V trimmed by 6 bases and J by 0 bases, 1 base remained unmatched. CDR3 DNA: TGTGCCAGCAGCGGGACAGGGGGCTCTGGAAACACCATATATTTT. Amino acid sequence: CASSGTGGSGNTIYF.

The J gene is TRBJ2-7, the V gene TRBV30; the D gene is possibly TRBD2 (9 bases). CDR1 is GTSNPN and CDR2 is SVGIG in the germline V gene (reference sequence). There are 12 residues in the CDR3. The CDR3 is CAQGASGAEQYF. DNA for the CDR3: TGTGCGCAGGGGGCTAGCGGGGCCGAGCAGTACTTC. Variable domain in full (rest from reference TRBV30 and TRBJ2-7): SQTIHQWPATLVQPVGSPLSLECTVEGTSNPNLYWYRQAAGRGLQLLFYSVGIGQISSEVPQNLSASRPQDRQFILSSKKLLLSDSGFYLCAQGASGAEQYFGPGTRLTVT.

With regard to this clone: Other DNA sequences within the sample encode an identical CDR3. The chain recombines TRBV4-1 with TRBJ2-7; 10 bases are a match to TRBD1. Trimming took 4 bases from V and 2 from J; bases not matched to a gene: 2. From germline, CDR1 is MGHRA and CDR2 YSYEKL. The CDR3 has 14 residues. CDR3 in DNA: TGCGCCAGCAGCCGGGACAGGGGAACCTACGAGCAGTACTTC. Its translation: CASSRDRGTYEQYF.

V usage is TRBV28 and J usage is TRBJ2-4; 9 nucleotides line up with TRBD1. This CDR3 spans 14 amino acids. The J segment lost 8 bases and the V segment lost 5 bases, leaving 7 bases of the junction unmatched. The germline gives CDR1 MDHEN, CDR2 SYDVKM. CDR3 sequence reads: CASSAGTGLDIQYF. CDR3 nucleotide sequence: TGTGCCAGCAGTGCAGGGACAGGGTTAGACATTCAGTACTTC.

The chain employs TRBV19 and TRBJ1-4, with D unclear. The CDR3 runs 13 residues. Germline V gene data show CDR1 as LNHDA and CDR2 as SQIVND (reference sequence). Trimming removed 6 bases at V and 5 bases at J, with 10 bases between. The CDR3 nucleotides are TGTGCCAGTAGGCCTTCGGAGAATGAAAAACTGTTTTTT. It encodes CASRPSENEKLFF.

The chain recombines TRBV10-3 with TRBJ2-7; the match to TRBD1 covers 9 bases. V lost 3 bases and J lost 7; bases outside the gene matches: 7. The CDR3 consists of 14 residues. CDR1 ENHRY and CDR2 SYGVKD come from the germline V gene. The DNA of the CDR3 is TGTGCCATCAGTGAAGACAGGGGGTTGGAAGAGCAGTACTTC. It is translated as CAISEDRGLEEQYF.

This clone was found a few times. The V gene is TRBV14, the J gene TRBJ1-5; D possibly corresponds to TRBD1 (5 bases). Germline lookup yields CDR1 SGHDN and CDR2 FVKESK. This CDR3 is 13 amino acids long. V lost 1 base to trimming and J lost 7 bases, with 8 bases between them. The DNA of the CDR3 is TGTGCCAGCAGCCAAGGGGGGGTACAGCCCCAGCATTTT. Translated: CASSQGGVQPQHF.

This chain uses TRBV19 with TRBJ1-3; D is uncertain. The V end lost 3 bases, the J end lost 1 base, and 10 bases lay between the germline ends. Germline V gene sequence: CDR1 LNHDA, CDR2 SQIVND (reference sequence). The CDR3 consists of 15 residues. The CDR3 DNA sequence: TGTGCCAGTAGTATGGGCAGTATATCTGGAAACACCATATATTTT. This translates into CASSMGSISGNTIYF.

This sequence joins TRBV7-2 and TRBJ2-3; 10 bases agree with TRBD2. There are 16 residues in the CDR3. Trimming at V came to 4 bases and at J to 5 bases, leaving 9 bases not matched to a gene. Germline lookup yields CDR1 SGHTA and CDR2 FQGNSA. The CDR3 region is CASSSKVAGGGDTQYF. CDR3 in DNA: TGTGCCAGCAGCTCTAAGGTAGCGGGGGGAGGAGATACGCAGTATTTT.

This clone was seen a handful of times. The CDR3 coding sequence is TGTGCCAGCAGCCACCGCGGCAGGGGGGAAGGTCAGCCCCAGCATTTT. Residues: CASSHRGRGEGQPQHF. The chain recombines TRBV6-2 or TRBV6-3 with TRBJ1-5, with 7 bases lining up with TRBD1. The J segment lost 6 bases and the V segment lost 6 bases, leaving 14 bases of the junction unmatched. The CDR3 is made up of 16 amino acids. CDR1 and CDR2 (germline): MNHEY, SVGEGT.

This chain uses TRBV6-1 with TRBJ1-2; TRBD1 matches 8 bases. CDR3 length: 17 amino acids. The germline gives CDR1 MNHNS, CDR2 SASEGT. J lost 8 bases, V lost 1 base, and 15 bases had no gene match. CDR3 DNA: TGTGCCAGCAGTGAAGGAGATCTCCGGCCAGGGGGCGTAGGCTACACCTTC. Its translation: CASSEGDLRPGGVGYTF.

V is TRBV6-5 and J is TRBJ2-2; possibly TRBD1 for D (6 bases). Germline V gene lookup returns CDR1 MNHEY and CDR2 SVGAGI. V was clipped by 2 bases and J by 6 bases, with 16 bases between them. CDR3 length: 16 amino acids. CDR3 coding DNA: TGTGCCAGCAGTTACGATCGGTCAGGGGCGGCCGGGGAGCTGTTTTTT. Amino acid sequence: CASSYDRSGAAGELFF.

By share, this clone counts as medium-sized (0.01 to 0.1%). V and J are TRBV5-1 and TRBJ2-7; 8 nucleotides match TRBD1. The CDR3 is 15 residues long. Germline values: CDR1 SGHRS, CDR2 YFSETQ. Unmatched junction bases numbered 7, after V lost 3 bases and J lost 2 bases. The CDR3 here is CASSSPGQVPYEQYF. Written as DNA, the CDR3 is TGCGCCAGCAGCTCCCCGGGACAGGTGCCCTACGAGCAGTACTTC.

The chain has TRBV15 and TRBJ2-2; weak D call: TRBD1 (6 bases). V was trimmed by 5 bases and J by 0 bases, leaving 13 bases between them. The length of the CDR3 is 16 residues. The germline V gene has CDR1 LNHNV and CDR2 YYDKDF (reference sequence). The CDR3 sequence: CATSGRTVANTGELFF. The CDR3 DNA reads as TGTGCCACCAGCGGAAGGACAGTCGCGAACACCGGGGAGCTGTTTTTT.

The chain recombines TRBV7-6 with TRBJ2-3; 12 bases are a match to TRBD2. The CDR3 is 19 residues long. The ends lost 3 bases at V and 0 bases at J; junction bases unmatched: 10. From germline, CDR1 is SGHVS and CDR2 FNYEAQ. The CDR3 spells CASSLVTSGSLASTDTQYF. CDR3 in DNA: TGTGCCAGCAGCTTGGTGACTAGCGGGAGCCTAGCTAGCACAGATACGCAGTATTTT.

This chain connects TRBV5-1 to TRBJ2-1; D not resolved. The CDR3 covers 15 residues. The germline V and J ends were trimmed by 4 bases and 7 bases, with 18 bases remaining between them. Germline V CDR1 and CDR2: SGHRS, YFSETQ. CDR3 sequence (DNA): TGCGCCAGCAGCCCCAAGACACTCGCCTTAAATGAGCAGTTCTTC. As protein: CASSPKTLALNEQFF.

This rearrangement joins TRBV7-9 to TRBJ1-6, with D tentatively TRBD1 (6 bases). The CDR3 covers 14 residues. Germline lookup yields CDR1 SEHNR and CDR2 FQNEAQ (reference sequence). With 3 bases removed from V and 8 bases from J, the gap between germline ends came to 11 bases. CDR3 nucleotide sequence: TGTGCCAGCAGCTTTTTGGGGGCCGATTCACCCCTCCACTTT. This sequence encodes CASSFLGADSPLHF.

This sequence joins TRBV7-2 and TRBJ1-2; D call uncertain. CDR3 length: 14 residues. CDR1 is SGHTA, CDR2 FQGNSA, per germline. V gave up 2 bases and J gave up 0 bases, with 7 bases separating them. The CDR3 is CASSLHSSNYGYTF. DNA of the CDR3: TGTGCCAGCAGCTTACACAGCTCTAACTATGGCTACACCTTC. The full variable domain, with the rest looked up from reference TRBV7-2 and TRBJ1-2, is GAGVSQSPSNKVTEKGKDVELRCDPISGHTALYWYRQSLGQGLEFLIYFQGNSAPDKSGLPSDRFSAERTGGSVSTLTIQRTQQEDSAVYLCASSLHSSNYGYTFGSGTRLTVV.

The chain carries TRBV7-2 and TRBJ2-7, with 7 positions matching TRBD2. V lost 1 base, J lost 2 bases, and 8 bases stayed unmatched. The CDR3 covers 16 residues. The V gene's germline CDR1 is SGHTA and CDR2 FQGNSA. CDR3 in DNA: TGTGCCAGCAGCTTAGGCTCCGGCGGGGGAGCCTACGAGCAGTACTTC. This encodes CASSLGSGGGAYEQYF.

The CDR3 bases are TGCGCCAGCAGCTCGGGACAGGAAAACATTCAGTACTTC. Its protein is CASSSGQENIQYF. This chain joins TRBV5-1 and TRBJ2-4; 8 nucleotides align to TRBD1. The V gene's germline CDR1 is SGHRS and CDR2 YFSETQ. The length of the CDR3 is 13 residues. J lost 5 bases, V lost 3 bases, and 1 base had no gene match.

The chain combines TRBV19 with TRBJ2-2, with D possibly matching TRBD2 (7 bases). V was pared by 6 bases and J by 3 bases, with 29 bases between. CDR3 size: 20 residues. Germline V gene data show CDR1 as LNHDA and CDR2 as SQIVND (reference sequence). CDR3 sequence (DNA): TGTGCCAGTAGCCACCTCTGGCAGGGGACGCGGAGCGGGGACACCGGGGAGCTGTTTTTT. Translated: CASSHLWQGTRSGDTGELFF. Filled out from reference TRBV19 and TRBJ2-2, the complete variable domain reads DGGITQSPKYLFRKEGQNVTLSCEQNLNHDAMYWYRQDPGQGLRLIYYSQIVNDFQKGDIAEGYSVSREKKESFPLTVTSAQKNPTAFYLCASSHLWQGTRSGDTGELFFGEGSRLTVL.

This clone was counted between two and nine times. The J gene is TRBJ2-3, the V gene TRBV11-3, with D possibly TRBD1 on 7 matching bases. The CDR3 spans 15 residues. Germline assignment: CDR1 SGHNT and CDR2 YENEEA. V was clipped by 4 bases and J by 0 bases, with 11 bases between them. The chain's CDR3 is CASSSRGASTDTQYF. CDR3 nucleotides: TGTGCCAGCAGCTCCAGGGGGGCTAGCACAGATACGCAGTATTTT.

The rearrangement uses TRBV30 and TRBJ2-1; 9 positions match TRBD1. The germline gives CDR1 GTSNPN, CDR2 SVGIG (reference sequence). The trim removed 4 bases at V and 9 bases at J, leaving 10 bases unmatched. The CDR3 runs 14 residues. Written as DNA, the CDR3 is TGTGCCTGGACACCCGGGACAGGGACGGGTGAGCAGTTCTTC. As protein: CAWTPGTGTGEQFF.

The genes are TRBV11-1 and TRBJ2-2; no firm D call. Germline CDR1 SGHAT, CDR2 FQDESV (reference sequence). The CDR3 is made up of 15 amino acids. V lost 0 bases and J 1 base, leaving 6 bases between the germline ends. CDR3 DNA sequence: TGTGCCAGCAGCTTAGCGTGGCAGAACACCGGGGAGCTGTTTTTT. Encoded protein: CASSLAWQNTGELFF. The variable domain in full, with the rest retrieved from reference TRBV11-1 and TRBJ2-2, is EAEVAQSPRYKITEKSQAVAFWCDPISGHATLYWYRQILGQGPELLVQFQDESVVDDSQLPKDRFSAERLKGVDSTLKIQPAELGDSAMYLCASSLAWQNTGELFFGEGSRLTVL.

V usage is TRBV10-1 and J usage is TRBJ2-2; the match to TRBD1 covers 12 bases. Germline CDR1 reads WNHNN; CDR2 reads SYGVQD (reference sequence). The CDR3 is 16 residues long. V shed 5 bases and J 6 bases; nucleotides not matched to a gene: 7. CDR3 region: CASSSGDRGLAGELFF. CDR3 nucleotide sequence: TGCGCCAGCAGTTCCGGGGACAGGGGGCTAGCCGGGGAGCTGTTTTTT.

This clone has a single count. This chain links TRBV28 with TRBJ2-7; D gene unclear. The V gene lost 4 bases and the J gene lost 6 bases, with 10 bases spanning the gap. The V gene's germline CDR1 is MDHEN and CDR2 SYDVKM. The CDR3 length is 12 residues. The CDR3 DNA reads TGTGCCAGCAGTTCCACATTTCTCGAGCAGTACTTC. Translating it yields CASSSTFLEQYF.